This T cell receptor beta chain was observed in a study of blood T cell repertoires in COVID-19. Study as a whole: Sites in the United States, Italy and Spain provided acute and convalescent COVID-19 samples. From T cells, B-cell-depleted T cells, or PBMCs came the material, which was cDNA or gDNA.

CDR1 and CDR2 from the germline V gene are SEHNR and FQNEAQ (reference sequence). The ends were cut back, 2 bases at V and 8 bases at J, with 17 bases in the middle. CDR3 size: 15 residues. Method: immunoSEQ multiplex PCR; TCRdb's copy keeps in-frame clones and lacks some. The sample yields approximately 140,000 clones, about 87% seen once. J is TRBJ2-3 and V is TRBV7-9; D gene uncertain. The sequenced sample was PBMCs or T cells enriched from blood (not recorded which). This receptor was obtained from a man aged 50-60 years in a cohort exposed to, infected with or recovered from COVID-19 (not recorded which). The CDR3: CASSLPTGLSGTQYF. The DNA for the CDR3 is TGTGCCAGCAGCTTACCGACCGGGTTGTCCGGTACGCAGTATTTT. Filled out from reference TRBV7-9 and TRBJ2-3, the complete variable domain reads DTGVSQNPRHKITKRGQNVTFRCDPISEHNRLYWYRQTLGQGPEFLTYFQNEAQLEKSRLLSDRFSAERPKGSFSTLEIQRTEQGDSAMYLCASSLPTGLSGTQYFGPGTRLTVL.